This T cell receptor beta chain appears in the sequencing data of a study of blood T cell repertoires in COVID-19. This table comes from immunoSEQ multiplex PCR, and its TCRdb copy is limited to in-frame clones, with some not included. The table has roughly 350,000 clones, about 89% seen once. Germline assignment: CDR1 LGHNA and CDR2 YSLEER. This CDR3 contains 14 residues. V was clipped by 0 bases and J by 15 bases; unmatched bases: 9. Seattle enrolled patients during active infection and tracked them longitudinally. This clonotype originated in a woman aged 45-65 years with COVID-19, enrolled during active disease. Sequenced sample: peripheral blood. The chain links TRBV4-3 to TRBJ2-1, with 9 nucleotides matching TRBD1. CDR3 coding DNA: TGCGCCAGCAGCCAAGATCGGGACAGGGTGCGCCGGTTCTTC. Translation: CASSQDRDRVRRFF.